Listed here are 31 T cell receptor beta chains from one sample, sequenced in a study of blood T cell repertoires in COVID-19. The method was immunoSEQ multiplex PCR; TCRdb's version includes in-frame clones alone and lacks a portion of them. The sample holds some 150,000 clones, about 90% seen once. What was sequenced was peripheral blood. These receptors were taken from a man in his fifties who had recovered from COVID-19.

The chain has TRBV5-1 and TRBJ2-7; no clear D. The CDR3 is made up of 13 amino acids. V lost 3 bases and J lost 0, with 7 bases in between. Germline CDR1 SGHRS, CDR2 YFSETQ. CDR3 sequence reads: CASSSDTSYEQYF. CDR3 DNA: TGCGCCAGCAGCTCCGACACCTCCTACGAGCAGTACTTC.

The chain joins TRBV4-3 to TRBJ2-1; 7 nucleotides agree with TRBD1. V lost 0 bases and J lost 1; bases outside the gene matches: 0. The length of the CDR3 is 15 residues. Germline CDR1 reads LGHNA; CDR2 reads YSLEER. The CDR3 is CASSQDRGSYNEQFF. The CDR3 coding sequence is TGCGCCAGCAGCCAAGACAGGGGGTCCTACAATGAGCAGTTCTTC.

The gene calls are TRBV19 and TRBJ2-7; 7 nucleotides line up with TRBD1. The CDR3 has 15 residues. With V trimmed by 6 bases and J by 3 bases, 11 bases remained unmatched. Germline CDR1 is LNHDA and CDR2 is SQIVND (reference sequence). The CDR3 DNA reads as TGTGCCAGTAGCCCGAGACAGGGATCCTTCTACGAGCAGTACTTC. It translates to CASSPRQGSFYEQYF. Full variable domain (missing parts from reference TRBV19 and TRBJ2-7): DGGITQSPKYLFRKEGQNVTLSCEQNLNHDAMYWYRQDPGQGLRLIYYSQIVNDFQKGDIAEGYSVSREKKESFPLTVTSAQKNPTAFYLCASSPRQGSFYEQYFGPGTRLTVT.

This clone came up once. V usage is TRBV18 and J usage is TRBJ2-2; the match to TRBD1 covers 7 bases. The V and J ends lost 0 bases and 5 bases, in that order; junction bases with no gene match: 3. The CDR3 extends over 15 amino acids. Per germline, CDR1 KGHSH and CDR2 LQKENI. CDR3 protein: CASSPPIQGTGELFF. CDR3 nucleotide sequence: TGTGCCAGCTCACCACCCATACAGGGGACCGGGGAGCTGTTTTTT.

The CDR3 nucleotides are TGCGCCAGCAGCTTGGGGGGCGACTACGAGCAGTACTTC. It codes for CASSLGGDYEQYF. The rearrangement uses TRBV5-1 and TRBJ2-7, with a possible D match to TRBD1 (5 bases). This CDR3 contains 13 residues. Trimming stripped 0 bases from V and 3 bases from J, with 7 bases between. Germline V gene lookup returns CDR1 SGHRS and CDR2 YFSETQ. The full variable domain, rest sourced from reference TRBV5-1 and TRBJ2-7, is KAGVTQTPRYLIKTRGQQVTLSCSPISGHRSVSWYQQTPGQGLQFLFEYFSETQRNKGNFPGRFSGRQFSNSRSEMNVSTLELGDSALYLCASSLGGDYEQYFGPGTRLTVT.

The CDR3 here is CASSLQVAQETQYF. The CDR3 region has the DNA TGTGCCAGCAGCTTACAGGTGGCCCAGGAGACCCAGTACTTC. The J gene is TRBJ2-5, the V gene TRBV11-2, with D unresolved. V lost 2 bases to trimming and J lost 5 bases, with 12 bases between them. The CDR3 spans 14 residues. Germline values: CDR1 SGHAT, CDR2 FQNNGV. Supplemented by reference TRBV11-2 and TRBJ2-5, the full variable domain reads EAGVAQSPRYKIIEKRQSVAFWCNPISGHATLYWYQQILGQGPKLLIQFQNNGVVDDSQLPKDRFSAERLKGVDSTLKIQPAKLEDSAVYLCASSLQVAQETQYFGPGTRLLVL.

V is TRBV2 and J is TRBJ1-4; D is undetermined. Per germline, CDR1 SNHLY and CDR2 FYNNEI. This CDR3 comprises 15 residues. The V end lost 3 bases, the J end lost 7 bases, and 15 bases lay between the germline ends. DNA for the CDR3: TGTGCCAGCAGTGAGTTTTCGGGGATAGGTGAAAAACTGTTTTTT. The encoded protein is CASSEFSGIGEKLFF.

The CDR3 bases are TGTGCCAGCACCAAGGGGGGACAGGGGGCCTACGAGCAGTACTTC. Its protein product is CASTKGGQGAYEQYF. V gene TRBV6-6 combines with J gene TRBJ2-7; TRBD1 matches 11 bases. The CDR3 contains 15 residues. Germline trimming cut 7 bases from V and 2 bases from J; bases unmatched to any gene: 7. Germline V gene lookup returns CDR1 MNHNY and CDR2 SVGAGI (reference sequence).

This clone was detected only once. The chain combines TRBV6-1 with TRBJ1-1, with 8 bases lining up with TRBD1. CDR3 length: 15 amino acids. The V gene end was trimmed by 6 bases and the J gene end by 2 bases; junction bases not matched to a gene: 8. The germline V gene has CDR1 MNHNS and CDR2 SASEGT. The CDR3 loop is CASSTLDRANTEAFF. The DNA for the CDR3 is TGTGCCAGCAGCACATTGGACAGGGCTAACACTGAAGCTTTCTTT.

The chain couples TRBV29-1 to TRBJ2-1; D remains unclear. The CDR3 contains 14 residues. V was pared by 1 base and J by 1 base, with 8 bases between. The germline V gene has CDR1 SQVTM and CDR2 ANQGSEA. As DNA, the CDR3 is TGCAGCGTTGAAGTAGGAGTATCCTACAATGAGCAGTTCTTC. Translation gives CSVEVGVSYNEQFF.

V gene TRBV7-2 combines with J gene TRBJ2-1; no clear D. V was shortened by 2 bases and J by 7 bases, with 6 bases between the two germline ends. CDR3 length equals 12 residues. Germline V lookup: CDR1 SGHTA, CDR2 FQGNSA. The CDR3 sequence is CASSLIRNEQFF. In DNA, the CDR3 is TGTGCCAGCAGCTTAATACGGAATGAGCAGTTCTTC.

This clone was recorded only once. The chain couples TRBV30 to TRBJ2-3, with 12 bases fitting TRBD1. In germline, CDR1 is GTSNPN, CDR2 SVGIG (reference sequence). Unmatched junction bases numbered 3, after V lost 2 bases and J lost 6 bases. The CDR3 consists of 14 residues. The CDR3 bases are TGTGCCTGGAGTCGGGGACAGGGGGCCGATACGCAGTATTTT. Translating it yields CAWSRGQGADTQYF.

The chain carries TRBV5-1 and TRBJ2-7; 7 nucleotides match TRBD1. With V trimmed by 3 bases and J by 5 bases, 14 bases remained unmatched. CDR3 length: 16 amino acids. CDR1 and CDR2 (germline): SGHRS, YFSETQ. CDR3 loop: CASSSRRPDRNNEQYF. The CDR3 bases are TGCGCCAGCAGCTCCCGTCGCCCGGACAGGAATAACGAGCAGTACTTC.

This chain connects TRBV20-1 to TRBJ1-2; maybe TRBD1 (6 bases). The V gene's germline CDR1 is DFQATT and CDR2 SNEGSKA (reference sequence). CDR3 length: 11 residues. CDR3 residues: CLTQGTHGYTF. The CDR3 nucleotides are TGCTTAACACAGGGAACCCATGGCTACACCTTC.

V usage is TRBV2 and J usage is TRBJ2-1; 8 bases line up with TRBD1. The CDR3 is 17 amino acids. Germline loops: CDR1 SNHLY, CDR2 FYNNEI. V shed 2 bases, J shed 3 bases, and the junction held 9 bases outside the gene matches. CDR3 in amino acids: CASSESPGGQLYNEQFF. In nucleotides, the CDR3 is TGTGCCAGCAGTGAAAGCCCAGGGGGCCAACTCTACAATGAGCAGTTCTTC.

The chain joins TRBV6-2 or TRBV6-3 to TRBJ1-3, with 7 bases fitting TRBD1. The J segment lost 0 bases and the V segment lost 2 bases, leaving 4 bases of the junction unmatched. Germline V gene sequence: CDR1 MNHEY, CDR2 SVGEGT. The length of the CDR3 is 16 residues. CDR3 amino acids: CASSYEGGYSGNTIYF. CDR3 nucleotide sequence: TGTGCCAGCAGTTACGAAGGGGGCTACTCTGGAAACACCATATATTTT.

The chain uses TRBV9 and TRBJ2-2, with D possibly matching TRBD2 (5 bases). The V and J ends lost 4 bases and 6 bases respectively, with 13 bases between them. The CDR3 is 14 residues long. In germline, CDR1 is SGDLS, CDR2 YYNGEE. The CDR3, as DNA: TGTGCCAGCAGCCCCCGACCGGAGGCCGGGGAGCTGTTTTTT. This encodes CASSPRPEAGELFF.

V gene TRBV10-2 combines with J gene TRBJ1-2, with 8 bases aligning to TRBD1. CDR3 length: 14 residues. V dropped 0 bases and J dropped 9; count of bases not matched to a gene: 6. CDR1 and CDR2 (germline): WSHSY, SAAADI. The CDR3 nucleotides are TGCGCCAGCAGTGAGTCGGCGACAGGGGATCGCTACACCTTC. It encodes CASSESATGDRYTF.

V gene TRBV7-2 combines with J gene TRBJ2-4, with 14 nucleotides matching TRBD2. After removal of 5 bases from V and 0 bases from J, the junction contained 9 bases not matched to a gene. Germline V CDR1 and CDR2: SGHTA, FQGNSA. The CDR3 is 19 amino acids. In DNA form, the CDR3 reads TGTGCCAGCAGCCCCCCGGGACTAGCGGGGGACCTAGCCAAAAACATTCAGTACTTC. It codes for CASSPPGLAGDLAKNIQYF.

This sequence joins TRBV6-5 and TRBJ1-5; tentative D call: TRBD1 (6 bases). The V gene's germline CDR1 is MNHEY and CDR2 SVGAGI. Between the trimmed V and J ends, which lost 8 bases and 0 bases, there was a span of 8 bases. The CDR3 consists of 13 residues. The CDR3 sequence is CASRGGSNQPQHF. CDR3 DNA sequence: TGTGCCAGCCGAGGGGGTAGCAATCAGCCCCAGCATTTT.

The chain couples TRBV18 to TRBJ1-2; 7 positions match TRBD1. The CDR3 has 15 amino acids. V gave up 3 bases and J gave up 6 bases; unmatched junction bases: 10. From germline, CDR1 is KGHSH and CDR2 LQKENI. CDR3 in DNA: TGTGCCAGCTCACCCGGACAGGCAAGGGGGAATGGCTACACCTTC. Amino acid sequence: CASSPGQARGNGYTF. The full variable domain, rest sourced from reference TRBV18 and TRBJ1-2, is NAGVMQNPRHLVRRRGQEARLRCSPMKGHSHVYWYRQLPEEGLKFMVYLQKENIIDESGMPKERFSAEFPKEGPSILRIQQVVRGDSAAYFCASSPGQARGNGYTFGSGTRLTVV.

This clone was detected ten times or more. J is TRBJ2-7 and V is TRBV4-3; TRBD1 matches at 9 bases. This CDR3 is 15 amino acids long. V lost 1 base to trimming and J lost 2 bases; unmatched junction nucleotides: 3. Germline V lookup: CDR1 LGHNA, CDR2 YSLEER. The CDR3 reads CASSQGTGEAYEQYF. In DNA form, the CDR3 reads TGCGCCAGCAGCCAAGGGACAGGGGAGGCCTACGAGCAGTACTTC.

This rearrangement joins TRBV4-3 to TRBJ1-3, with D uncertain. The CDR3 has 15 residues. CDR1 is LGHNA and CDR2 is YSLEER in the germline V gene. V shed 1 base and J shed 2 bases, with 9 bases lying between them. This chain's CDR3 is CASSQGWATGNTIYF. The CDR3 DNA sequence: TGCGCCAGCAGCCAAGGATGGGCTACTGGAAACACCATATATTTT.

The chain is built from TRBV19 and TRBJ1-1; 10 nucleotides line up with TRBD1. The CDR3 consists of 12 residues. J was trimmed by 8 bases and V by 9 bases; bases with no gene match: 6. Germline lookup yields CDR1 LNHDA and CDR2 SQIVND (reference sequence). CDR3 sequence: CASRDRGSEAFF. The CDR3 coding sequence is TGTGCCAGCCGGGACAGGGGATCCGAAGCTTTCTTT.

The chain joins TRBV27 to TRBJ2-7; D not resolved. The CDR3 loop spans 15 amino acids. V lost 2 bases, J lost 3 bases, and 14 bases lay in between. CDR1 MNHEY and CDR2 SMNVEV come from the germline V gene (reference sequence). The CDR3 loop reads CASSLTGFGFYEQYF. DNA of the CDR3: TGTGCCAGCAGTTTAACGGGTTTCGGATTCTACGAGCAGTACTTC.

The V and J genes are TRBV7-2 and TRBJ2-5; weak D call: TRBD1 (6 bases). This CDR3 region has 14 residues. V was trimmed by 7 bases and J by 4 bases, leaving 16 bases between them. The germline gives CDR1 SGHTA, CDR2 FQGNSA. CDR3 sequence: CASKQNRAGETQYF. The DNA of the CDR3 is TGTGCCAGCAAACAAAACAGGGCTGGAGAGACCCAGTACTTC.

The J gene is TRBJ2-5, the V gene TRBV4-3; 14 nucleotides agree with TRBD2. The V segment lost 3 bases and the J segment 7 bases; nucleotides outside the gene matches: 4. The CDR3 loop spans 15 amino acids. The germline V gene has CDR1 LGHNA and CDR2 YSLEER. The CDR3 bases are TGCGCCAGCAGCCAGGGACTAGCGGGGGTCGGGACCCAGTACTTC. Residues: CASSQGLAGVGTQYF.

The chain has TRBV9 and TRBJ1-2, with 9 bases aligning to TRBD1. After removal of 4 bases from V and 10 bases from J, the junction contained 14 bases not matched to a gene. CDR3 length equals 15 residues. The germline CDR1 and CDR2 sequences are SGDLS and YYNGEE. The CDR3 region has the DNA TGTGCCAGCAGCCTTGTTCCGGGACAGGGAAGTTACTACACCTTC. This gives the protein CASSLVPGQGSYYTF.

The rearrangement joins TRBV5-6 to TRBJ2-5, with a weak D call TRBD2 (6 bases). Germline CDR1 SGHDT, CDR2 YYEEEE. CDR3 length: 15 amino acids. V shed 2 bases and J shed 1 base, with 12 bases lying between them. CDR3 DNA sequence: TGTGCCAGCAGCTTCGCAGGGAGGTCCCAAGAGACCCAGTACTTC. Its translation is CASSFAGRSQETQYF.

The chain combines TRBV30 with TRBJ1-1; 8 bases align to TRBD1. The V gene end was trimmed by 2 bases and the J gene end by 1 base; junction bases not matched to a gene: 3. Germline CDR1 and CDR2: GTSNPN and SVGIG (reference sequence). The CDR3 spans 14 residues. The CDR3 here is CAWSLTGGNTEAFF. Here the CDR3 DNA reads TGTGCCTGGAGTCTTACAGGGGGGAACACTGAAGCTTTCTTT.

J is TRBJ2-3 and V is TRBV2; D not resolved. Germline CDR1 is SNHLY and CDR2 is FYNNEI. The CDR3 runs 11 residues. Trimming cost V 8 bases and J 5 bases, with 8 bases left between them. The CDR3 is CASVEVDTQYF. CDR3 nucleotide sequence: TGTGCCAGCGTTGAGGTAGATACGCAGTATTTT.